The present T cell receptor (beta chain) was sequenced within a study of OX40 agonist ivuxolimab in advanced cancers. Turning to the study itself: Patients received the agonistic anti-OX40 (CD134) antibody ivuxolimab. Ivuxolimab was administered intravenously to patients at 0.01 to 10 mg/kg every 2 weeks.

The ends lost 4 bases at V and 1 base at J; junction bases unmatched: 7. Germline loops: CDR1 SGHDT, CDR2 YYEEEE. The CDR3 contains 16 residues. The data were produced by immunoSEQ multiplex PCR, yet TCRdb's version contains in-frame clones alone and is incomplete. The sample yields about 45,000 clones, around 90% seen once. Study-level findings and limits: Clones of CD4+ and CD8+ blood T cells grew by week 6 at doses of 0.1 to 3.0 mg/kg.

A note on this clone: No antigen is known for it.

This clonotype was sampled from an adult with an advanced solid tumor such as melanoma, head and neck, liver or kidney cancer. The chain has TRBV5-6 and TRBJ2-2, with 7 bases aligning to TRBD2. This specimen was CD4+ or CD8+ T cells sorted from blood, taken in a trial of the OX40 agonist ivuxolimab. This CDR3 reads CASSIISGLNTGELFF. Written as DNA, the CDR3 is TGTGCCAGCAGCATAATTAGCGGGTTGAACACCGGGGAGCTGTTTTTT. The variable domain in full, with the rest retrieved from reference TRBV5-6 and TRBJ2-2, is DAGVTQSPTHLIKTRGQQVTLRCSPKSGHDTVSWYQQALGQGPQFIFQYYEEEERQRGNFPDRFSGHQFPNYSSELNVNALLLGDSALYLCASSIISGLNTGELFFGEGSRLTVL.